A selection of T cell receptor beta chains follows, all from one sample in a study of CXCR3-negative and CXCR3-positive naive CD8 T cells. TCRdb reprocessed the 5' RACE reads, keeping one entry per CDR3 protein, no DNA. This sample contains tens of thousands of distinct CDR3 sequences. The sample was naive CXCR3- CD8+ T cells from blood. The source of these receptors is a human donor in good health. Some clones in this sample may be carry-over from other donors' samples. The CDR3 runs from the conserved cysteine through the conserved F or W.

>15|TRBJ1-1|TRBV3-1
CASSPERGLNTEAFF
>14|TRBJ2-1|TRBV29-1
CSVEAGTEYNEQFF
>18|TRBJ2-7|TRBV23-1
CASSQPIWPGQDSHEQYF
>13|TRBJ2-7|TRBV5-1
CASSLVPADEQYF
>16|TRBJ2-7|TRBV5-1
CASSLSGGGMSYEQYF
>18|TRBJ2-1|TRBV29-1
CSVEVRLAGSYSYNEQFF
>13|TRBJ1-5|TRBV6-2/TRBV6-3
CASSSSITQPQHF
>15|TRBJ2-5|TRBV15
CATSSRDREKETQYF
>16|TRBJ2-1|TRBV12-3/TRBV12-4
CASSLEGLAPYNEQFF
>15|TRBJ2-1|TRBV29-1
CSVVWGLADYNEQFF
>18|TRBJ2-1|TRBV20-1
CSARGVGLAGSSYNEQFF
>16|TRBJ2-1|TRBV29-1
CSVEREDWSSYNEQFF
>11|TRBJ2-1|TRBV29-1
CSVGTGPRWFF
>15|TRBJ2-1|TRBV10-3
CAISEEDLLYNEQFF
>14|TRBJ2-7|TRBV29-1
CSVHGYRDRYEQYF
>13|TRBJ2-7|TRBV29-1
CSIEGDPSYEQYF
>17|TRBJ1-6|TRBV14
CASSRKGVIEDNSPLHF
>16|TRBJ2-1|TRBV7-6
CASSSTSGGEYNEQFF
>20|TRBJ2-6|TRBV6-5
CASSDPLGQGALSGANVLTF
>13|TRBJ2-1|TRBV29-1
CSVEKDGNNEQFF
>15|TRBJ2-1|TRBV12-3/TRBV12-4
CASRLGLATYNEQFF
>11|TRBJ2-2|TRBV29-1
CSAAAGGELFF
>12|TRBJ1-2|TRBV12-3/TRBV12-4
CASGPGISGYTF
>15|TRBJ1-2|TRBV6-5
CASIRRTDYIGGYTF
>15|TRBJ2-3|TRBV29-1
CSVRGGQDYTDTQYF
>14|TRBJ2-1|TRBV20-1
CSARILGQNNEQFF
>13|TRBJ1-1|TRBV2
CASSDSGSTEAFF
>19|TRBJ2-6|TRBV7-9
CASSSQPGQGLSGANVLTF
>14|TRBJ2-1|TRBV29-1
CSAQVYRDNNEQFF